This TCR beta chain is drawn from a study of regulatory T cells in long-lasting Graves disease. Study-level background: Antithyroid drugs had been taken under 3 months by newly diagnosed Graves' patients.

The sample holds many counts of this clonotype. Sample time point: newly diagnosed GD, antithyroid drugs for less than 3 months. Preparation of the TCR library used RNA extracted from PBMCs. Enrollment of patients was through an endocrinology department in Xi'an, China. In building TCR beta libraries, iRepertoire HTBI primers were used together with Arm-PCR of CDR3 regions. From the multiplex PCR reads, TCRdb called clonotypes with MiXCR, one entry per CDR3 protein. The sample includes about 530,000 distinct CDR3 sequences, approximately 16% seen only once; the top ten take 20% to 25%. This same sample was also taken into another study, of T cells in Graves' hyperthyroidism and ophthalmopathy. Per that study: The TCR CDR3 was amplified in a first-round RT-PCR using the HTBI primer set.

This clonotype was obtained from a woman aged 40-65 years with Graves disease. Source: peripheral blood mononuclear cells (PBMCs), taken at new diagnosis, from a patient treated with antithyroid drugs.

Here the CDR3 reads CAWSGGTGSLRDLEAFF. The CDR3 region has the DNA TGTGCCTGGAGTGGTGGGACAGGGAGCCTAAGAGACCTTGAAGCTTTCTTT. This chain links TRBV30 with TRBJ1-1, with 9 bases identical to TRBD1. CDR1 and CDR2 (germline): GTSNPN, SVGIG (reference sequence). The CDR3 has 17 amino acids. The J segment lost 7 bases and the V segment lost 1 base, leaving 16 bases of the junction unmatched.